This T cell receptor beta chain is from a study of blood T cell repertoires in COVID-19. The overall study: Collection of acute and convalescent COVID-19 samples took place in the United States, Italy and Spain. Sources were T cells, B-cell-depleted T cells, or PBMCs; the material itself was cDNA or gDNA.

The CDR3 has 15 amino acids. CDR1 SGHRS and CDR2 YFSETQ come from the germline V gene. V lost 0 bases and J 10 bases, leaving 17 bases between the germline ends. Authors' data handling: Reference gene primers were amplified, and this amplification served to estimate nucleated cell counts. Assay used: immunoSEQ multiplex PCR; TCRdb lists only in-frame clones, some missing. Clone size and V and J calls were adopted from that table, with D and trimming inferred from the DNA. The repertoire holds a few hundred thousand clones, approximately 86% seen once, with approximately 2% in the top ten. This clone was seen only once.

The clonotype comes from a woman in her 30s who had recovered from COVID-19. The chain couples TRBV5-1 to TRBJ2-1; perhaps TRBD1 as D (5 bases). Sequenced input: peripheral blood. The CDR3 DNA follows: TGCGCCAGCAGCTTGGGACAGATAACAATGAGGGAGCAGTTCTTC. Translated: CASSLGQITMREQFF.